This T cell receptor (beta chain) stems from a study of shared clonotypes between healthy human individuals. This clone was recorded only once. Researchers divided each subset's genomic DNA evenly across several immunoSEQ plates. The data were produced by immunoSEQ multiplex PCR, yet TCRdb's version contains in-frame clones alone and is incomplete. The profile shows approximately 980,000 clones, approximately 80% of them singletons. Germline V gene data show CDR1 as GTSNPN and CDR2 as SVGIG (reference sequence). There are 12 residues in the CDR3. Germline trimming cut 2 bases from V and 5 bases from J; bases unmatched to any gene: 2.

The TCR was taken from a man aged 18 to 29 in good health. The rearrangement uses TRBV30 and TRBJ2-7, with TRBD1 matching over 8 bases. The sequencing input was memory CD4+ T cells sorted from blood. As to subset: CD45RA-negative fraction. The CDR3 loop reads CAWSNRGNEQYF. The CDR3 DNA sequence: TGTGCCTGGAGTAACAGGGGGAACGAGCAGTACTTC.